Following are 18 T cell receptor beta chains from one sample sequenced in a study of regulatory T cells in long-lasting Graves disease. Time point in this sample: newly diagnosed GD, antithyroid drugs for less than 3 months. There was RNA extracted from PBMCs, and the TCR library was made from it. Arm-PCR with iRepertoire HTBI primers amplified the CDR3 regions for these TCR beta libraries. TCRdb recomputed calls from the multiplex PCR reads with MiXCR, one row per CDR3 protein. The sample carries some 500,000 distinct CDR3 sequences, 15% to 20% recorded once. This sample also appeared in a second study, on T cells in Graves' hyperthyroidism and ophthalmopathy.

This specimen consisted of peripheral blood mononuclear cells (PBMCs), obtained at new diagnosis, from a patient treated with antithyroid drugs. Receptors originate from a woman aged 35-65 years with Graves disease.

This clonotype turned up a few times. The chain recombines TRBV18 with TRBJ1-1; 7 nucleotides line up with TRBD1. The CDR3 loop spans 15 amino acids. The germline CDR1 and CDR2 sequences are KGHSH and LQKENI. Losses at the gene ends were 5 bases for V and 3 bases for J; bases not matched to a gene: 9. CDR3 nucleotides: TGTGCCAGCTCAGGGACAGCGGCAGGCGACACTGAAGCTTTCTTT. Its translation is CASSGTAAGDTEAFF.

V usage is TRBV6-1 and J usage is TRBJ2-7; D unresolved. Germline V gene sequence: CDR1 MNHNS, CDR2 SASEGT. V lost 5 bases and J lost 11, with 16 bases in between. CDR3 length equals 12 residues. DNA for the CDR3: TGTGCCAGCAGTAAAGACACCAAACGGAAGTACTTC. Its protein product is CASSKDTKRKYF.

About this clonotype: A much larger clone is a single base away; this may be a read error. V is TRBV6-1 and J is TRBJ1-2, with D unresolved. Germline V gene lookup returns CDR1 MNHNS and CDR2 SASEGT. The length of the CDR3 is 14 residues. The CDR3 sequence is CANSELVAGYGYTF. The DNA of the CDR3 is TGTGCCAACAGTGAACTAGTAGCCGGCTATGGCTACACCTTC.

This clonotype was detected ten times or more. The chain joins TRBV3-1 to TRBJ1-1, with D possibly TRBD1 on 5 matching bases. The CDR3 runs to 15 residues. Germline-derived CDR1 and CDR2 are LGHDT and YNNKEL (reference sequence). Between the trimmed V and J ends, which lost 5 bases and 0 bases, there was a span of 13 bases. The CDR3 spells CASSGGGLLNTEAFF. DNA for the CDR3: TGTGCCAGCAGCGGGGGGGGACTGCTGAACACTGAAGCTTTCTTT.

This clonotype was counted ten times or more. The chain joins TRBV10-3 to TRBJ1-2; D gene unclear. The CDR3 extends over 13 amino acids. The V end was cut by 4 bases, the J end by 2 bases, with 8 bases between. Germline V gives CDR1 ENHRY, CDR2 SYGVKD. CDR3 protein: CAISGIGNYGYTF. CDR3 in DNA: TGTGCCATCAGTGGGATAGGGAACTATGGCTACACCTTC.

The sample holds many counts of this clonotype. The rearrangement joins TRBV29-1 to TRBJ2-7; tentatively, D is TRBD1 (7 bases). CDR3 size: 14 residues. V lost 6 bases, J lost 3 bases, and 18 bases lay in between. The V gene's germline CDR1 is SQVTM and CDR2 ANQGSEA. CDR3 nucleotides: TGCAGCGTCGACGGGAGTCAGGGGGGCTACGAGCAGTACTTC. Protein: CSVDGSQGGYEQYF.

With regard to this clonotype: A single base separates this from a much larger clone, so it may be a read error. This chain links TRBV12-3 or TRBV12-4 with TRBJ1-5, with D possibly being TRBD1 (5 bases). The V end lost 4 bases, the J end lost 6 bases, and 16 bases lay between the germline ends. The CDR3 sequence is 15 residues long. CDR3 nucleotide sequence: TGTGCCAGCAGTTGGACCGGGGGGGGAAGTCAGCCCCAGCATTTT. It yields the protein CASSWTGGGSQPQHF.

V usage is TRBV10-2 and J usage is TRBJ2-1; TRBD2 aligns across 12 bases. The germline V gene encodes CDR1 WSHSY and CDR2 SAAADI. The CDR3 length is 15 residues. J gave up 9 bases and V 2 bases, and 5 bases lay outside the gene matches. CDR3 nucleotides: TGCGCCAGCAGTGAGCTTCGGACTAGCGGGGTTGAGCAGTTCTTC. Its protein product is CASSELRTSGVEQFF.

This clonotype was recorded a few times. This chain links TRBV24-1 with TRBJ2-2; D is ambiguous. The CDR3 has 16 residues. The germline V and J ends were trimmed by 2 bases and 5 bases, with 14 bases remaining between them. From germline, CDR1 is KGHDR and CDR2 SFDVKD. CDR3 loop: CATSDSERLWTGELFF. In DNA, the CDR3 is TGTGCCACCAGTGATTCCGAACGGTTGTGGACCGGGGAGCTGTTTTTT.

This clonotype showed up just once. Here the CDR3 reads CASSIKLGGQGYGYTF. CDR3 DNA sequence: TGTGCCAGTAGTATTAAACTGGGGGGACAGGGCTATGGCTACACCTTC. The rearrangement links TRBV19 to TRBJ1-2, with TRBD1 matching 9 bases. The CDR3 has 16 residues. Germline trimming cut 3 bases from V and 4 bases from J; bases unmatched to any gene: 9. The V gene's germline CDR1 is LNHDA and CDR2 SQIVND (reference sequence).

This clonotype was picked up a small number of times. The chain carries TRBV12-3 or TRBV12-4 and TRBJ2-1; 8 bases fit TRBD1. V dropped 7 bases and J dropped 0; count of bases not matched to a gene: 8. CDR3 size: 16 residues. DNA of the CDR3: TGTGCCAGCACCAAGACAGGGGCGAGCTCCTACAATGAGCAGTTCTTC. This codes for CASTKTGASSYNEQFF.

This clonotype has ten or more counts. CDR3 sequence reads: CASSSPSYGYTF. CDR3 DNA sequence: TGTGCCAGCAGTTCCCCGAGCTATGGCTACACCTTC. The chain uses TRBV12-3 or TRBV12-4 and TRBJ1-2; D is undetermined. V lost 4 bases to trimming and J lost 4 bases, with 7 bases between them. There are 12 residues in the CDR3.

The J gene is TRBJ1-4, the V gene TRBV7-9; 7 nucleotides match TRBD1. V shed 5 bases, J shed 2 bases, and the junction held 8 bases outside the gene matches. From germline, CDR1 is SEHNR and CDR2 FQNEAQ (reference sequence). CDR3 size: 16 residues. CDR3 loop: CASSDGTDITNEKLFF. For the CDR3, the DNA is TGTGCCAGCAGCGATGGGACAGATATTACTAATGAAAAACTGTTTTTT.

This clonotype was seen repeatedly, ten times or more. V usage is TRBV11-2 and J usage is TRBJ2-2; the match to TRBD2 covers 9 bases. Germline trimming cut 0 bases from V and 4 bases from J; bases unmatched to any gene: 6. This CDR3 has 17 amino acids. CDR1 is SGHAT, CDR2 FQNNGV, per germline. CDR3 bases: TGTGCCAGCAGCTTAGATTTTAGCGGGGGTTTCACCGGGGAGCTGTTTTTT. The encoded protein is CASSLDFSGGFTGELFF.

This rearrangement joins TRBV6-2 or TRBV6-3 to TRBJ1-1; D remains ambiguous. With 6 bases removed from V and 1 base from J, the gap between germline ends came to 6 bases. CDR1 is MNHEY, CDR2 SVGEGT, per germline. The CDR3 is 12 residues long. The CDR3 spells CASRPPNTEAFF. Here the CDR3 DNA reads TGTGCCAGCAGACCACCGAACACTGAAGCTTTCTTT.

This clonotype was detected a few times. V usage is TRBV18 and J usage is TRBJ1-2; tentative D call: TRBD1 (6 bases). The germline CDR1 and CDR2 sequences are KGHSH and LQKENI. Trimming removed 2 bases at V and 7 bases at J, with 14 bases between. The CDR3 totals 14 residues. CDR3 amino acids: CASSPVGRGVGYTF. In DNA, the CDR3 is TGTGCCAGCTCACCAGTCGGCAGGGGTGTTGGCTACACCTTC.

This clonotype has at least ten counts. J is TRBJ2-5 and V is TRBV12-3 or TRBV12-4; D tentatively fits TRBD1 or TRBD2 (6 bases each). The CDR3 has 14 amino acids. The V end was cut by 7 bases, the J end by 2 bases, with 14 bases between. CDR3 protein: CASIQTGLQETQYF. As DNA, the CDR3 is TGTGCCAGCATCCAGACAGGACTACAAGAGACCCAGTACTTC.

This clonotype was seen repeatedly, ten times or more. The chain has TRBV27 and TRBJ2-7; D is perhaps TRBD2 (6 bases). This CDR3 comprises 14 residues. Germline V gene data show CDR1 as MNHEY and CDR2 as SMNVEV (reference sequence). Trimming took off 7 bases at V and 7 bases at J, with 20 bases between the two ends. The CDR3 DNA reads TGTGCCAGCAAGGCGCTCGGGGGACCGGAGGAGCAGTACTTC. This sequence encodes CASKALGGPEEQYF.